These 19 T cell receptor beta chains were sequenced from one sample in a study of T-cell reconstitution after alpha-beta-depleted transplantation in children. Unique molecular identifiers were incorporated into the prepared TCRbeta library. One entry per CDR3 protein results from TCRdb running MiXCR on the PCR reads. The sample yields around 250,000 distinct CDR3 sequences, about a quarter seen once. The starting material was PBMCs, obtained before TCRalphabeta/CD19-depleted stem cell transplant. The receptors come from a girl aged 2-10 years with Fanconi anemia, due to receive a stem cell transplant.

The table lists this clonotype with many counts. The rearrangement joins TRBV5-1 to TRBJ2-1; no reliable D call. The CDR3 is 15 residues long. With 0 bases removed from V and 9 bases from J, the gap between germline ends came to 16 bases. From germline, CDR1 is SGHRS and CDR2 YFSETQ. In DNA, the CDR3 is TGCGCCAGCAGCTTGGAGGGCTACCTCTTCACTGAGCAGTTCTTC. Translation gives CASSLEGYLFTEQFF.

In this sample, this clonotype turned up many times. CDR3 region: CSVRRQGSNEQFF. DNA for the CDR3: TGCAGCGTTCGGAGACAGGGCTCCAATGAGCAGTTCTTC. V and J are TRBV20-1 and TRBJ2-1; 7 nucleotides match TRBD1. There are 13 residues in the CDR3. Per germline, CDR1 DFQATT and CDR2 SNEGSKA (reference sequence).

This clonotype was seen at least ten times. The chain carries TRBV27 and TRBJ2-1; a weak D match, TRBD2 (5 bases). The CDR3 sequence is 13 residues long. V lost 3 bases, J lost 4 bases, and 7 bases lay in between. From germline, CDR1 is MNHEY and CDR2 SMNVEV (reference sequence). The CDR3 sequence: CASSFRGYNEQFF. The CDR3 coding sequence is TGTGCCAGCAGTTTCCGCGGGTACAATGAGCAGTTCTTC.

Worth noting for this clonotype: A read error is possible here, since a much larger clone lies one base away. The chain joins TRBV20-1 to TRBJ1-5; tentative D call: TRBD1 (5 bases). Germline loops: CDR1 DFQATT, CDR2 SNEGSKA (reference sequence). The CDR3 loop spans 14 amino acids. The DNA of the CDR3 is TGCAGTGCTAGGGACCCACTGGGGCATCAGCCCCACCATTTT. It yields the protein CSARDPLGHQPHHF.

This clonotype was detected only a few times. V and J are TRBV5-1 and TRBJ2-5; D not certain. The V and J ends lost 0 bases and 5 bases respectively, with 14 bases between them. Germline V gene data show CDR1 as SGHRS and CDR2 as YFSETQ. CDR3 length: 15 residues. CDR3 sequence (DNA): TGCGCCAGCAGCTTGGCCGGTATGGTTGGGGAGACCCAGTACTTC. It codes for CASSLAGMVGETQYF. Complete variable domain (other parts from reference TRBV5-1 and TRBJ2-5): KAGVTQTPRYLIKTRGQQVTLSCSPISGHRSVSWYQQTPGQGLQFLFEYFSETQRNKGNFPGRFSGRQFSNSRSEMNVSTLELGDSALYLCASSLAGMVGETQYFGPGTRLLVL.

The sample holds a few counts of this clonotype. This chain joins TRBV19 and TRBJ2-1; D might be TRBD2 (6 bases). V was trimmed by 3 bases and J by 7 bases, leaving 7 bases between them. Looked up from germline, CDR1 is LNHDA and CDR2 is SQIVND (reference sequence). The CDR3 loop spans 12 amino acids. The CDR3 DNA follows: TGTGCCAGTAGTATGACTAGGAATGAGCAGTTCTTC. Translating it yields CASSMTRNEQFF. The entire variable domain, with the rest obtained from reference TRBV19 and TRBJ2-1, is as follows: DGGITQSPKYLFRKEGQNVTLSCEQNLNHDAMYWYRQDPGQGLRLIYYSQIVNDFQKGDIAEGYSVSREKKESFPLTVTSAQKNPTAFYLCASSMTRNEQFFGPGTRLTVL.

This clonotype was seen once. The J gene is TRBJ2-3, the V gene TRBV12-3 or TRBV12-4, with D unclear. The CDR3 has 12 residues. Trimming removed 3 bases from V and 2 bases from J, with 3 bases in between. The CDR3 DNA reads as TGTGCCAGCAGTTTCGACACAGATACGCAGTATTTT. Protein sequence: CASSFDTDTQYF.

This clonotype was seen a handful of times. This chain joins TRBV7-6 and TRBJ2-6; D unresolved. Germline lookup yields CDR1 SGHVS and CDR2 FNYEAQ. The CDR3 has 15 amino acids. V lost 1 base, J lost 4 bases, and 8 bases lay in between. CDR3 bases: TGTGCCAGCAGCTTAGAGCCAGGAGGGGCCAACGTCCTGACTTTC. It codes for CASSLEPGGANVLTF.

This rearrangement joins TRBV20-1 to TRBJ2-3, with 9 bases matching TRBD1. CDR3 size: 12 residues. Germline lookup yields CDR1 DFQATT and CDR2 SNEGSKA (reference sequence). V lost 5 bases to trimming and J lost 5 bases; unmatched junction nucleotides: 2. CDR3 region: CSAGQGIDTQYF. In DNA form, the CDR3 reads TGCAGTGCTGGACAGGGGATAGATACGCAGTATTTT.

In its sample, this clonotype was seen many times. This chain connects TRBV12-3 or TRBV12-4 to TRBJ2-1, with 8 nucleotides matching TRBD2. The junction had 9 bases not matched to a gene; V was cut back by 3 bases and J by 2 bases. The CDR3 spans 17 residues. This CDR3 reads CASSLSSGSIAYNEQFF. The DNA of the CDR3 is TGTGCCAGCAGTTTGTCGAGCGGGAGTATTGCCTACAATGAGCAGTTCTTC.

This clonotype has just one count. The rearrangement uses TRBV12-3 or TRBV12-4 and TRBJ1-2, with 8 bases that match TRBD1. The CDR3 is made up of 12 amino acids. V gave up 7 bases and J gave up 8 bases; unmatched junction bases: 6. CDR3 loop: CASTWTGLGYTF. CDR3 in DNA: TGTGCCAGCACCTGGACAGGGTTGGGCTACACCTTC.

This rearrangement joins TRBV7-3 to TRBJ1-6, with D hard to call. V was shortened by 0 bases and J by 10 bases, with 13 bases between the two germline ends. The CDR3 covers 15 residues. The germline gives CDR1 SGHTA, CDR2 FQGTGA. This CDR3 reads CASSLTGPAGSPLHF. In nucleotides, the CDR3 is TGTGCCAGCAGCTTAACAGGGCCCGCGGGGTCACCCCTCCACTTT.

There are many counts of this clonotype. The chain has TRBV7-8 and TRBJ2-2; 8 nucleotides match TRBD1. V dropped 5 bases and J dropped 5; count of bases not matched to a gene: 7. CDR3 length: 15 amino acids. The germline gives CDR1 SGHVS, CDR2 FQNEAQ. CDR3 nucleotides: TGTGCCAGCAGCCCGAGACAGGGGATGACCGGGGAGCTGTTTTTT. This sequence encodes CASSPRQGMTGELFF.

This clonotype came up many times. The chain carries TRBV6-8 and TRBJ2-7, with D unresolved. Looked up from germline, CDR1 is MNHGY and CDR2 is SAAAGT. The CDR3 length is 11 residues. The V and J ends lost 4 bases and 9 bases respectively, with 10 bases between them. The CDR3 region has the DNA TGTGCCAGCAGTTTCGGGTATCGGCAGTACTTC. This gives the protein CASSFGYRQYF.

This sequence joins TRBV4-2 and TRBJ1-3, with unresolved D. This CDR3 has 12 amino acids. V was cut by 4 bases and J by 3 bases, with 4 bases left in between. The germline gives CDR1 LGHNA, CDR2 YNFKEQ. In DNA, the CDR3 is TGTGCCAGCAGCCCGGTTGGAAACACCATATATTTT. This encodes CASSPVGNTIYF.

The V call is TRBV5-1, the J call TRBJ2-5, with TRBD1 identical over 9 bases. The CDR3 runs 15 residues. CDR1 SGHRS and CDR2 YFSETQ come from the germline V gene. Trimming at V came to 5 bases and at J to 2 bases, leaving 7 bases not matched to a gene. CDR3 sequence: CASRQTGGAQETQYF. CDR3 DNA sequence: TGCGCCAGCAGACAAACAGGGGGCGCACAAGAGACCCAGTACTTC.

In this sample, this clonotype turned up many times. The rearrangement links TRBV7-2 to TRBJ2-1; D not certain. V lost 1 base to trimming and J lost 12 bases, with 10 bases between them. The CDR3 runs to 12 residues. Germline V lookup: CDR1 SGHTA, CDR2 FQGNSA. CDR3 nucleotide sequence: TGTGCCAGCAGCTTAGATCTATTTCCGCAGTTCTTC. Protein: CASSLDLFPQFF.

Ten or more counts support this clonotype. The chain joins TRBV27 to TRBJ2-1; a possible D gene is TRBD1 (6 bases). This CDR3 region has 16 residues. The germline gives CDR1 MNHEY, CDR2 SMNVEV (reference sequence). V was shortened by 6 bases and J by 0 bases, with 15 bases between the two germline ends. The CDR3 sequence: CASSVDSPSSYNEQFF. DNA of the CDR3: TGTGCCAGCAGCGTGGACAGCCCTAGCTCCTACAATGAGCAGTTCTTC.

The chain has TRBV20-1 and TRBJ2-1; perhaps TRBD2 as D (6 bases). Germline V lookup: CDR1 DFQATT, CDR2 SNEGSKA (reference sequence). The CDR3 runs 13 residues. V gave up 6 bases and J gave up 2 bases, with 11 bases separating them. The CDR3: CSASSGPYNEQFF. Written as DNA, the CDR3 is TGCAGTGCCAGTAGCGGACCCTACAATGAGCAGTTCTTC.